This is a list of T cell receptor beta chains from one sample in a study of blood T cell repertoires in COVID-19. Using immunoSEQ multiplex PCR, the repertoire was profiled, and TCRdb retains in-frame clones only, with some absent. The sample records about 230,000 clones, around 84% being singletons. Material: peripheral blood. The origin of the receptors is a man aged 45-60 years with COVID-19, enrolled during active disease. CDR3s leave out the opening cysteine and the closing phenylalanine or tryptophan.

v_gene: TRBV7-2; CDR3aa: ASSPTGTKAYEQY
v_gene: TRBV5-4; CDR3aa: ASSLGGDYNEQF
v_gene: TRBV5-6; CDR3aa: ASSLNGGMARWGAF
v_gene: TRBV19; CDR3aa: ASSIEEGRSNTEAF
v_gene: TRBV3-1/TRBV3-2; CDR3aa: ASSPIRGRAYEQF
v_gene: TRBV9; CDR3aa: ASSSNQGEMDANEKLF
v_gene: TRBV7-2; CDR3aa: ASSFLVGRGTGELF
v_gene: TRBV28; CDR3aa: ASSFETEHSPLH
v_gene: TRBV7-9; CDR3aa: ASSREESLAGGHGDEQF
v_gene: TRBV5-1; CDR3aa: ASSLGQGAHGYT
v_gene: TRBV28; CDR3aa: ASSSELAGGLYEQY
v_gene: TRBV7-2; CDR3aa: ASSLAHRVGGRAYNEQF
v_gene: TRBV5-6; CDR3aa: ASSLRSRGGTEAF
v_gene: TRBV7-9; CDR3aa: ASSSDSLNSPLH
v_gene: TRBV6-5; CDR3aa: ASSNRGADTQY
v_gene: TRBV7-9; CDR3aa: ASSDRGSEQY
v_gene: TRBV13; CDR3aa: ASSPGGVSTYEQY
v_gene: TRBV2; CDR3aa: ASMLGAISGNTIY
v_gene: TRBV6-4; CDR3aa: ASNLEGREDTEAF
v_gene: TRBV3-1/TRBV3-2; CDR3aa: ASSKGQGQVDTQY
v_gene: TRBV6-5; CDR3aa: ASSPRQGRYEQY
v_gene: TRBV19; CDR3aa: ASSIQVALQETQY
v_gene: TRBV7-9; CDR3aa: ASSPESGGIGPYNEQF
v_gene: TRBV19; CDR3aa: ASSIERGNQPQH
v_gene: TRBV5-6; CDR3aa: ASSGEGLASENTEAF
v_gene: TRBV2; CDR3aa: ASQVDRESTEAF
v_gene: TRBV27; CDR3aa: ASSIQGIDYEQY
v_gene: TRBV4-3; CDR3aa: ASSQFRGQGSPLH
v_gene: TRBV5-1; CDR3aa: ASSLVRGQNYGYT
v_gene: TRBV6-1; CDR3aa: ASSEALGQIYEQY
v_gene: TRBV10-3; CDR3aa: AISPRAGEGQPQH
v_gene: TRBV5-1; CDR3aa: ATSTATGSGVEAF
v_gene: TRBV6-2/TRBV6-3; CDR3aa: ASSLAGELF
v_gene: TRBV9; CDR3aa: ASSVKDAGGEYNSPLH
v_gene: TRBV30; CDR3aa: AWTKRTLAGVDSYEQY
v_gene: TRBV3-1/TRBV3-2; CDR3aa: ASSQAAGGIARGQF
v_gene: TRBV19; CDR3aa: ASSIVTESYEQY
v_gene: TRBV27; CDR3aa: ASSLVAGGTYEQY
v_gene: TRBV6-5; CDR3aa: ASSKRTGWTEAF
v_gene: TRBV5-6; CDR3aa: ASSLSGQTYEQY